The present entry profiles one TCR beta chain with its context. The target antigen is unknown. The data originate from a study of T cell responses to AZD1222 COVID-19 vaccine. About the research overall: The study pooled second doses at about 4 or about 12 weeks. Study-level results: The sample set comprised mostly white British donors with more females, and clonal diversity was possibly underestimated. The CD4 TCRs associated with vaccination extended across spike and predominated at 160-218 and 743-854. Sampling captured repertoires only after the peak T cell response.

V was pared by 4 bases and J by 5 bases, with 9 bases between. The CDR3 runs 13 residues. Germline-derived CDR1 and CDR2 are SGHTS and YDEGEE. TCRdb's table, derived via immunoSEQ multiplex PCR, lists solely in-frame clones and lacks some. The sample carries roughly 180,000 clones, over 80% recorded once. The sequencing here drew on peripheral blood, taken on day 0 of AZD1222 vaccination. This clonotype was sampled from an adult in good health. V gene TRBV5-8 combines with J gene TRBJ1-4; D may be TRBD1 (5 bases). CDR3 nucleotide sequence: TGTGCCAGCAGCGAGGGGAGAAATGAAAAACTGTTTTTT. This codes for CASSEGRNEKLFF.